The 20 T cell receptor beta chains listed next were all sequenced from one sample in a study of shared clonotypes between healthy human individuals. Clones were read by immunoSEQ multiplex PCR, and TCRdb kept only the in-frame ones, dropping some. The sample records over a million clones, nearly 99% being singletons. The specimen sequenced was naive CD4+ T cells sorted from blood. Subset described: CD45RA+ positively selected. These receptors were obtained from a man aged 25-40 years in good health.

V is TRBV27 and J is TRBJ2-2; the match to TRBD2 covers 9 bases. Germline CDR1 MNHEY, CDR2 SMNVEV (reference sequence). Trimming took 2 bases from V and 3 from J; bases not matched to a gene: 4. The CDR3 is 16 residues long. The chain's CDR3 is CASSLAGGHYTGELFF. The CDR3 bases are TGTGCCAGCAGTTTAGCGGGAGGGCATTACACCGGGGAGCTGTTTTTT.

The gene calls are TRBV28 and TRBJ1-5; D may be TRBD1 (5 bases). Germline V lookup: CDR1 MDHEN, CDR2 SYDVKM. This CDR3 is built from 17 residues. Trimming left V 4 bases short and J 7 bases short, with 23 bases between. CDR3 nucleotide sequence: TGTGCCAGCAGTTGGGTCTCGAAGGGGAGATTCGACCAGCCCCAGCATTTT. The encoded protein is CASSWVSKGRFDQPQHF.

This clone was detected only once. The V call is TRBV25-1, the J call TRBJ1-5, with D perhaps matching TRBD1 (6 bases). The length of the CDR3 is 14 residues. The ends were cut back, 5 bases at V and 4 bases at J, with 12 bases in the middle. CDR1 is MGHDK and CDR2 is SYGVNS in the germline V gene. The CDR3 DNA is TGTGCCAGCAGTCACAGGGATCTTAATCAGCCCCAGCATTTT. Translating gives CASSHRDLNQPQHF.

The CDR3 protein is CASSPGNSYNEQFF. The CDR3 nucleotides are TGTGCCAGCAGCCCCGGAAACTCCTACAATGAGCAGTTCTTC. This sequence joins TRBV4-2 and TRBJ2-1; D not certain. The CDR3 consists of 14 residues. CDR1 is LGHNA and CDR2 is YNFKEQ in the germline V gene. Trimming stripped 4 bases from V and 0 bases from J, with 7 bases between.

The CDR3 DNA follows: TGTGCCAGCAGCCAAGGGGAACCAGGTCAGCCCCAGCATTTT. Translating it yields CASSQGEPGQPQHF. The V call is TRBV4-2, the J call TRBJ1-5; D gene uncertain. Trimming pared 1 base from V and 6 bases from J, leaving 10 bases between. The CDR3 contains 14 residues. Germline CDR1 reads LGHNA; CDR2 reads YNFKEQ.

The chain recombines TRBV9 with TRBJ1-3; possibly TRBD1 for D (5 bases). The V end lost 0 bases, the J end lost 5 bases, and 15 bases lay between the germline ends. The germline V gene has CDR1 SGDLS and CDR2 YYNGEE. The CDR3 has 16 residues. The CDR3: CASSVGGVLSRNTIYF. In nucleotides, the CDR3 is TGTGCCAGCAGCGTAGGAGGGGTTCTTAGTAGAAACACCATATATTTT.

V gene TRBV4-1 combines with J gene TRBJ1-3, with D unclear. CDR1 and CDR2 from the germline V gene are MGHRA and YSYEKL. V lost 2 bases and J 0 bases, leaving 8 bases between the germline ends. The CDR3 is 15 residues long. The CDR3 sequence: CASSQPKDSGNTIYF. The CDR3 DNA is TGCGCCAGCAGCCAACCCAAAGACTCTGGAAACACCATATATTTT.

The chain carries TRBV28 and TRBJ1-2; D is undetermined. Trimming took 3 bases from V and 5 from J, leaving 13 bases between them. Germline CDR1 reads MDHEN; CDR2 reads SYDVKM. This CDR3 contains 14 residues. CDR3: CASSLALTAYGYTF. CDR3 sequence (DNA): TGTGCCAGCAGTTTGGCTCTGACGGCTTATGGCTACACCTTC.

The chain uses TRBV28 and TRBJ2-1; 16 positions match TRBD2. V lost 8 bases and J lost 8; bases outside the gene matches: 15. Germline V lookup: CDR1 MDHEN, CDR2 SYDVKM. The CDR3 covers 18 residues. CDR3 coding DNA: TGTGCCAGCCGGCAGCCCTGGGGACTAGCGGGAGGGCCGGATGAGCAGTTCTTC. Its translation: CASRQPWGLAGGPDEQFF. The variable domain in full, with the rest retrieved from reference TRBV28 and TRBJ2-1, is DVKVTQSSRYLVKRTGEKVFLECVQDMDHENMFWYRQDPGLGLRLIYFSYDVKMKEKGDIPEGYSVSREKKERFSLILESASTNQTSMYLCASRQPWGLAGGPDEQFFGPGTRLTVL.

The V and J genes are TRBV7-2 and TRBJ1-2; possible D gene TRBD1, 5 bases. The CDR3 runs to 12 residues. V lost 6 bases to trimming and J lost 4 bases, with 9 bases between them. From germline, CDR1 is SGHTA and CDR2 FQGNSA. For the CDR3, the DNA is TGTGCCAGCAGAGACAGTTTCTATGGCTACACCTTC. Protein: CASRDSFYGYTF.

The rearrangement uses TRBV19 and TRBJ1-2; a possible D gene is TRBD1 (5 bases). CDR3 length: 15 amino acids. Germline assignment: CDR1 LNHDA and CDR2 SQIVND (reference sequence). The germline V and J ends were trimmed by 4 bases and 4 bases, with 16 bases remaining between them. The CDR3 nucleotides are TGTGCCAGTAGTAGACCGGGACCGGCTGTCTATGGCTACACCTTC. Translating it yields CASSRPGPAVYGYTF. Together with reference TRBV19 and TRBJ1-2, the CDR3 gives the full variable domain: DGGITQSPKYLFRKEGQNVTLSCEQNLNHDAMYWYRQDPGQGLRLIYYSQIVNDFQKGDIAEGYSVSREKKESFPLTVTSAQKNPTAFYLCASSRPGPAVYGYTFGSGTRLTVV.

The chain links TRBV7-8 to TRBJ2-7; D unclear. The V gene lost 1 base and the J gene lost 2 bases, with 3 bases spanning the gap. The CDR3 has 12 residues. Germline V lookup: CDR1 SGHVS, CDR2 FQNEAQ. This CDR3 reads CASSLGAYEQYF. Here the CDR3 DNA reads TGTGCCAGCAGCTTAGGAGCCTACGAGCAGTACTTC.

V is TRBV7-9 and J is TRBJ2-1; no firm D call. There are 13 residues in the CDR3. The germline V gene encodes CDR1 SEHNR and CDR2 FQNEAQ (reference sequence). V was shortened by 5 bases and J by 7 bases, with 12 bases between the two germline ends. The CDR3 is CASSPRISNEQFF. The CDR3 region has the DNA TGTGCCAGCAGCCCAAGGATTAGTAATGAGCAGTTCTTC.

V gene TRBV5-4 combines with J gene TRBJ1-1; 7 bases are a match to TRBD1. The V and J ends lost 4 bases and 1 base, in that order; junction bases with no gene match: 4. This CDR3 is built from 14 residues. CDR1 is SGHNT and CDR2 is YYREEE in the germline V gene (reference sequence). The CDR3 coding sequence is TGTGCCAGCAGCCGCTACAGGGGGAACACTGAAGCTTTCTTT. Residues: CASSRYRGNTEAFF.

The rearrangement uses TRBV11-2 and TRBJ2-7; 9 positions agree with TRBD1. The trim removed 4 bases at V and 4 bases at J, leaving 8 bases unmatched. This CDR3 region has 15 residues. The germline CDR1 and CDR2 sequences are SGHAT and FQNNGV. The CDR3 spells CASSSTGTGFYEQYF. The CDR3 nucleotides are TGTGCCAGCAGCTCGACCGGGACAGGGTTTTACGAGCAGTACTTC. The full variable domain, in which reference TRBV11-2 and TRBJ2-7 provide the parts outside the CDR3, is EAGVAQSPRYKIIEKRQSVAFWCNPISGHATLYWYQQILGQGPKLLIQFQNNGVVDDSQLPKDRFSAERLKGVDSTLKIQPAKLEDSAVYLCASSSTGTGFYEQYFGPGTRLTVT.

The CDR3 loop is CASSLLGLVETQYF. DNA of the CDR3: TGTGCCAGCAGCCTATTGGGATTGGTGGAGACCCAGTACTTC. This chain connects TRBV11-2 to TRBJ2-5; the D is unclear. This CDR3 has 14 amino acids. The germline CDR1 and CDR2 sequences are SGHAT and FQNNGV. Trimming left V 5 bases short and J 5 bases short, with 15 bases between.

The chain uses TRBV9 and TRBJ1-2; D not resolved. Germline CDR1 reads SGDLS; CDR2 reads YYNGEE. The CDR3 is made up of 14 amino acids. The V gene lost 0 bases and the J gene lost 8 bases, with 14 bases spanning the gap. The CDR3 sequence: CASSVVDGKEGYTF. The CDR3 nucleotides read TGTGCCAGCAGCGTAGTCGATGGGAAAGAGGGCTACACCTTC.

The CDR3 here is CASSPTSGTDTQYF. Here the CDR3 DNA reads TGTGCCAGCAGCCCCACTAGCGGCACAGATACGCAGTATTTT. The V call is TRBV5-6, the J call TRBJ2-3, with 7 bases lining up with TRBD2. V was clipped by 4 bases and J by 1 base; unmatched bases: 3. CDR3 length: 14 residues. Germline V gives CDR1 SGHDT, CDR2 YYEEEE. Full variable domain (rest looked up from reference TRBV5-6 and TRBJ2-3): DAGVTQSPTHLIKTRGQQVTLRCSPKSGHDTVSWYQQALGQGPQFIFQYYEEEERQRGNFPDRFSGHQFPNYSSELNVNALLLGDSALYLCASSPTSGTDTQYFGPGTRLTVL.

J is TRBJ2-1 and V is TRBV25-1, with TRBD2 matching over 11 bases. This CDR3 comprises 16 residues. Losses at the gene ends were 3 bases for V and 6 bases for J; bases not matched to a gene: 7. CDR1 is MGHDK and CDR2 is SYGVNS in the germline V gene. CDR3 protein: CASSDCTSGRCNEQFF. CDR3 coding DNA: TGTGCCAGCAGTGACTGTACTAGCGGGAGATGCAATGAGCAGTTCTTC.

The chain is built from TRBV25-1 and TRBJ2-3; D is uncertain. Germline V lookup: CDR1 MGHDK, CDR2 SYGVNS. This CDR3 contains 12 residues. Trimming took 5 bases from V and 1 from J, leaving 4 bases between them. CDR3 DNA sequence: TGTGCCAGCAGTTCAGGCACAGATACGCAGTATTTT. Translated: CASSSGTDTQYF.